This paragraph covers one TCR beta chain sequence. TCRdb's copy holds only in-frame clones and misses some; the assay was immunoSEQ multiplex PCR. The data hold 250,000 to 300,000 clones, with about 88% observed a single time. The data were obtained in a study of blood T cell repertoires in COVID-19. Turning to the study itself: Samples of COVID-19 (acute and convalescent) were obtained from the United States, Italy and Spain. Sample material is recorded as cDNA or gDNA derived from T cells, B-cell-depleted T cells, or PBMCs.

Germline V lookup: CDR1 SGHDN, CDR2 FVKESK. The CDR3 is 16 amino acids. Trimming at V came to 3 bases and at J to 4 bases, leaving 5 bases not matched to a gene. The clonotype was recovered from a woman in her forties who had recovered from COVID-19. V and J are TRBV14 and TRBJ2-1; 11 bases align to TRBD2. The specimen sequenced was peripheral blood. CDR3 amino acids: CASSQTSGAKYNEQFF. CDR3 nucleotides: TGTGCCAGCAGCCAGACTAGCGGGGCCAAGTACAATGAGCAGTTCTTC.